This T cell receptor beta chain was recovered during a study of CXCR3-negative and CXCR3-positive naive CD8 T cells. CDR1 SEHNR and CDR2 FQNEAQ come from the germline V gene (reference sequence). The CDR3 runs 17 residues. A word on this clonotype: Its antigen is as yet unknown.

Study findings and constraints: With respect to TRBV-TRBJ usage, naive CXCR3-negative and CXCR3-positive cells were similar; memory differed. TRB CDR3 properties indicated TCR strength, while surface CD5 was similar across naive subsets. Comparison of naive cells showed more hydrophobic TRB CDR3s in CXCR3-positive than in CXCR3-negative naive cells. Much lower diversity was found in memory CD8+ cells, while both naive subsets had comparably high diversity.

5' RACE that incorporated UMI labels was used to prepare the TRB cDNA libraries. TCRdb reprocessed the 5' RACE reads and keeps a single row for each CDR3 protein, giving no DNA. In total, the table holds about 90,000 distinct CDR3 sequences. Sequences were obtained from naive CXCR3- CD8+ T cells from blood. Subset denoted: CD45RO-CCR7+CD27+CD95- naive CD8+ T cells lacking CXCR3 (TNR3-). The TCR originated in a human donor in good health. Some clones in this sample may be carry-over from other donors' samples. This chain joins TRBV7-9 and TRBJ2-2; checking the TCRdb D call of TRBD2 is not possible without DNA. The CDR3 sequence: CASSLSVEGIVTGELFF. Together with reference TRBV7-9 and TRBJ2-2, the CDR3 gives the full variable domain: DTGVSQNPRHKITKRGQNVTFRCDPISEHNRLYWYRQTLGQGPEFLTYFQNEAQLEKSRLLSDRFSAERPKGSFSTLEIQRTEQGDSAMYLCASSLSVEGIVTGELFFGEGSRLTVL.